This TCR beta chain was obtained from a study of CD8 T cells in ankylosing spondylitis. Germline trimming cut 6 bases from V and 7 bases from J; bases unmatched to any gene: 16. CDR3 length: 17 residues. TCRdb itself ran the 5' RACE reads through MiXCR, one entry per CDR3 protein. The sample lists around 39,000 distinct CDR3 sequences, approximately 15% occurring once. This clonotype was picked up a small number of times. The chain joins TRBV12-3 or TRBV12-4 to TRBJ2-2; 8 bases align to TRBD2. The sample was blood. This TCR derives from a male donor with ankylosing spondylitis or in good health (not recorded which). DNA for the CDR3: TGTGCCAGCAGCCCACCGGGGATGAGCGGGAGCATCGGGGAGCTGTTTTTT. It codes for CASSPPGMSGSIGELFF.